Detailed here is one TCR beta chain. Its antigen is unidentified. The sample comes from a study of immune heterogeneity within non-small cell lung tumors. The overall study: The tumor set comprised a handful of squamous cell carcinomas and more than eight non-squamous carcinomas (plus 1 not otherwise specified). Study-wide points: Largely distinct from one individual patient to the next were the high-frequency T-cell receptor beta clonotypes. The study found identical dominant CDR3 beta clonotypes recurring across tumor sites within a patient, alongside site-unique high-frequency clones.

The CDR3 covers 16 residues. Germline V gene lookup returns CDR1 SGHNT and CDR2 YYREEE (reference sequence). Deletions cut 5 bases from V and 8 bases from J, with 22 bases between. For the TCR beta CDR3, multiplex PCR with 32 V and 13 J primers performed the amplification. In TCRdb, the multiplex PCR reads were re-called with MiXCR into one record per CDR3 protein. The sample shows 2,500 or so distinct CDR3 sequences, 25% to 30% of them seen only once. Bulk tumor genomic DNA, about 570 ng per sample, was the template. Primary tumors were biopsied several times each, far apart, intraoperatively. The study cohort was described as untreated, and its members had newly diagnosed non-small cell lung cancer. They went on to have curative surgery. Every donor was a newly diagnosed non-small cell lung cancer patient having surgery with curative intent.

This receptor was identified in a man between 60 and 75 years old with non-small cell lung cancer. V is TRBV5-4 and J is TRBJ2-2; a possible D gene is TRBD2 (6 bases). The sample comprised lung tumor tissue. The chain's CDR3 is CASRTGGVRSEGELFF. The DNA for the CDR3 is TGTGCCAGCAGGACCGGGGGTGTCCGCAGCGAGGGGGAGCTGTTTTTT.